This TCR beta chain was identified during a study of CD8+ T cells in alopecia areata. Across the whole study: Patients given treatment had severity scored by the percentage of scalp area affected. Regarding the study as a whole: Tofacitinib significantly reduced both scalp clonality and expanded CD8+ clones among the top 100. The study found that many expanded lesional clones persisted in scalp and blood during tofacitinib.

After isolation, RNA underwent reverse transcription to generate cDNA as the sequencing template. TCRdb's copy holds only in-frame clones and misses some; the assay was immunoSEQ multiplex PCR. The table has 200,000 to 250,000 clones, less than 45% seen once. Germline values: CDR1 SGDLS, CDR2 YYNGEE. J was trimmed by 4 bases and V by 2 bases; bases with no gene match: 3. This CDR3 region has 14 residues. The treatment here: oral pan-JAK inhibitor, 5-10 mg twice daily. Alopecia areata patients had lesional scalp punch biopsies and peripheral blood taken from them. This clone was seen a handful of times. Its antigen remains unknown.

The material sequenced was CD4+ T cells sorted from blood, taken between weeks 36 and 40, from a patient treated with tofacitinib. V is TRBV9 and J is TRBJ2-5; 9 bases are shared with TRBD2. The TCR comes from a human donor with alopecia areata. This CDR3 is CASSVTAGGETQYF. In DNA, the CDR3 is TGTGCCAGCAGCGTGACAGCGGGAGGAGAGACCCAGTACTTC.